The next 31 T cell receptor beta chains were all read from a single sample in a study of cytomegalovirus exposure and HLA in healthy donors. A multiplex PCR was run with 60 Vbeta primers and 13 Jbeta primers. Only in-frame clones appear in the TCRdb table, and some are missing; sequencing was by immunoSEQ multiplex PCR. The table shows 110,000 to 150,000 clones, with about 75% occurring only once. Input material: PBMCs. Receptor source: a man aged 25-45 years in good health and CMV-seronegative.

This clone appeared a single time. The gene calls are TRBV7-2 and TRBJ2-5, with 9 bases lining up with TRBD2. The CDR3 has 17 amino acids. V lost 1 base, J lost 5 bases, and 11 bases stayed unmatched. CDR1 and CDR2 from the germline V gene are SGHTA and FQGNSA. CDR3: CASSLVLAGSMGETQYF. The CDR3 DNA sequence: TGTGCCAGCAGCTTAGTACTAGCGGGCTCCATGGGGGAGACCCAGTACTTC.

This chain joins TRBV6-6 and TRBJ2-5; D may be TRBD2 (6 bases). The CDR3 is 14 residues long. Germline CDR1 is MNHNY and CDR2 is SVGAGI (reference sequence). V was shortened by 5 bases and J by 3 bases, with 13 bases between the two germline ends. CDR3 sequence: CASSRGLNKETQYF. The CDR3 DNA reads as TGTGCCAGCAGTAGGGGACTCAATAAAGAGACCCAGTACTTC.

The V gene is TRBV9, the J gene TRBJ2-1; D unclear. Germline V gene data show CDR1 as SGDLS and CDR2 as YYNGEE. CDR3 length: 15 amino acids. The germline V and J ends were trimmed by 4 bases and 2 bases, with 13 bases remaining between them. The CDR3 bases are TGTGCCAGCAGCCCGACCCCAGGAACCTACAATGAGCAGTTCTTC. The encoded protein is CASSPTPGTYNEQFF.

The genes are TRBV28 and TRBJ1-2; unclear D gene. Deletions cut 2 bases from V and 0 bases from J, with 4 bases between. Germline CDR1 reads MDHEN; CDR2 reads SYDVKM. There are 13 residues in the CDR3. In DNA form, the CDR3 reads TGTGCCAGCAGTTTAACAGCTAACTATGGCTACACCTTC. It specifies CASSLTANYGYTF.

This chain links TRBV5-1 with TRBJ1-2, with 7 bases matching TRBD1. Unmatched junction bases numbered 1, after V lost 2 bases and J lost 3 bases. Germline CDR1 is SGHRS and CDR2 is YFSETQ. This CDR3 comprises 13 residues. The CDR3 sequence is CASSFGTDYGYTF. CDR3 bases: TGCGCCAGCAGCTTTGGGACAGACTATGGCTACACCTTC.

The chain combines TRBV18 with TRBJ2-7; TRBD2 aligns across 15 bases. The ends lost 3 bases at V and 2 bases at J; junction bases unmatched: 11. Germline CDR1 and CDR2: KGHSH and LQKENI. The CDR3 is 19 amino acids. The CDR3 loop is CASSPGMGLAGGTAYEQYF. CDR3 nucleotides: TGTGCCAGCTCACCGGGAATGGGACTAGCGGGAGGTACTGCCTACGAGCAGTACTTC.

This clone has a single count. Other DNA sequences of this sample code for an identical CDR3. The chain joins TRBV5-1 to TRBJ2-5, with D unresolved. Germline V gives CDR1 SGHRS, CDR2 YFSETQ. The CDR3 runs to 13 residues. Trimming pared 0 bases from V and 2 bases from J, leaving 5 bases between. The CDR3 reads CASSLGLQETQYF. DNA of the CDR3: TGCGCCAGCAGCTTGGGACTTCAAGAGACCCAGTACTTC.

A few counts support this clone. The CDR3 DNA follows: TGTGCCAGCAGTGACGGCAGGTTCTCCTACGAGCAGTACTTC. This translates into CASSDGRFSYEQYF. V is TRBV6-1 and J is TRBJ2-7; the D is unclear. Per germline, CDR1 MNHNS and CDR2 SASEGT. This CDR3 has 14 residues. V was shortened by 3 bases and J by 0 bases, with 9 bases between the two germline ends.

V and J are TRBV29-1 and TRBJ2-7; TRBD1 matches at 8 bases. The germline V gene has CDR1 SQVTM and CDR2 ANQGSEA. This CDR3 comprises 14 residues. V was pared by 0 bases and J by 2 bases, with 3 bases of the junction left unmatched. The CDR3 coding sequence is TGCAGCGTTGAAGATCCGGACAGGGCCTACGAGCAGTACTTC. Translation: CSVEDPDRAYEQYF.

This chain connects TRBV19 to TRBJ2-5; D call uncertain. The DNA end favors TRBJ2-7, so the J call may be wrong. The germline gives CDR1 LNHDA, CDR2 SQIVND (reference sequence). This CDR3 has 13 amino acids. The CDR3 DNA follows: TGTGCCAGTAGTATGGGCCTGAAGTACGAGCAGTACTTC. Protein: CASSMGLKYEQYF.

The rearrangement links TRBV30 to TRBJ1-2, with D maybe TRBD1 (5 bases). Germline values: CDR1 GTSNPN, CDR2 SVGIG (reference sequence). The germline V and J ends were trimmed by 5 bases and 2 bases, with 12 bases remaining between them. The CDR3 length is 13 residues. This CDR3 is CAWSPRVNYGYTF. CDR3 coding DNA: TGTGCCTGGTCCCCCAGGGTAAACTATGGCTACACCTTC.

This sequence joins TRBV5-1 and TRBJ2-3, with 16 bases matching TRBD2. The V gene's germline CDR1 is SGHRS and CDR2 YFSETQ. This CDR3 spans 18 amino acids. Unmatched junction bases numbered 9, after V lost 3 bases and J lost 5 bases. In DNA form, the CDR3 reads TGCGCCAGCAGCTCCTCCGGGACTAGCGGGGGGGCCAGAGATACGCAGTATTTT. Translated, it gives CASSSSGTSGGARDTQYF.

The chain carries TRBV7-2 and TRBJ2-2; 10 positions agree with TRBD2. The CDR3 sequence is 16 residues long. Germline CDR1 and CDR2: SGHTA and FQGNSA. V gave up 1 base and J gave up 5 bases; unmatched junction bases: 4. CDR3: CASSLGTSGQTGELFF. CDR3 nucleotide sequence: TGTGCCAGCAGCTTAGGGACTAGCGGACAAACCGGGGAGCTGTTTTTT. Supplemented by reference TRBV7-2 and TRBJ2-2, the full variable domain reads GAGVSQSPSNKVTEKGKDVELRCDPISGHTALYWYRQSLGQGLEFLIYFQGNSAPDKSGLPSDRFSAERTGGSVSTLTIQRTQQEDSAVYLCASSLGTSGQTGELFFGEGSRLTVL.

This clone was seen a few times. V usage is TRBV21-1 and J usage is TRBJ1-3. TRBV21-1 is given as a pseudogene. The CDR3 consists of 17 residues. CDR3 DNA sequence: TGTGCCAGCAGCAAAGAGGCGGATCCGCACTCTGGAAACACCATATATTTT. This translates into CASSKEADPHSGNTIYF.

This clone was found a few times. The V call is TRBV29-1, the J call TRBJ2-7; 10 nucleotides line up with TRBD2. The CDR3 has 13 residues. J gave up 6 bases and V 7 bases, and 9 bases lay outside the gene matches. The germline V gene has CDR1 SQVTM and CDR2 ANQGSEA. Here the CDR3 DNA reads TGCAGCGCTGGGTCTAGCGGGAGACGCGAGCAGTACTTC. Translation: CSAGSSGRREQYF.

The chain couples TRBV29-1 to TRBJ1-4; 9 bases fit TRBD1. Looked up from germline, CDR1 is SQVTM and CDR2 is ANQGSEA. V dropped 4 bases and J dropped 7; count of bases not matched to a gene: 7. There are 14 residues in the CDR3. DNA for the CDR3: TGCAGCGTTGGATGGGGACAGGGCGGTGAAAAACTGTTTTTT. Translated, it gives CSVGWGQGGEKLFF.

The count of this clone is one. The J gene is TRBJ2-5, the V gene TRBV5-8; D uncertain. The CDR3 runs 12 residues. Per the germline V gene, CDR1 is SGHTS and CDR2 is YDEGEE. Trimming cost V 4 bases and J 2 bases, with 6 bases left between them. CDR3 bases: TGTGCCAGCAGCCGCCTACAAGAGACCCAGTACTTC. Its translation is CASSRLQETQYF.

As concerns this clone: The junction departs from germline at one end; a sequencing error may be responsible. V is TRBV5-1 and J is TRBJ2-3, with 7 nucleotides matching TRBD2. Germline assignment: CDR1 SGHRS and CDR2 YFSETQ. This CDR3 has 15 amino acids. As DNA, the CDR3 is TGTGCCAGCAGCTCCTCCAGCGGGGGCACAGATACGCAGTATTTT. Protein sequence: CASSSSSGGTDTQYF.

There are a few counts of this clone. This CDR3 is also generated by other DNA sequences in the sample. This chain uses TRBV18 with TRBJ1-1; D gene uncertain. This CDR3 comprises 13 residues. The germline V gene encodes CDR1 KGHSH and CDR2 LQKENI. Trimming took off 3 bases at V and 1 base at J, with 6 bases between the two ends. The CDR3 DNA reads as TGTGCCAGCTCACCGGCGGGGAACACTGAAGCTTTCTTT. This sequence encodes CASSPAGNTEAFF.

The rearrangement links TRBV6-4 to TRBJ1-2; possibly TRBD1 for D (5 bases). V was trimmed by 8 bases and J by 3 bases, leaving 22 bases between them. Germline V gene sequence: CDR1 MRHNA, CDR2 SNTAGT. The CDR3 is made up of 16 amino acids. This CDR3 is CASYNPWGPSHYGYTF. The CDR3, as DNA: TGTGCCAGCTATAACCCGTGGGGCCCCTCCCACTATGGCTACACCTTC.

V is TRBV6-1 and J is TRBJ2-4; 7 bases are shared with TRBD1. Germline V gene sequence: CDR1 MNHNS, CDR2 SASEGT. This CDR3 is 14 amino acids long. The junction had 5 bases not matched to a gene; V was cut back by 7 bases and J by 2 bases. CDR3 nucleotide sequence: TGTGCCAGCAACCTGGACAGGTCCAAAAACATTCAGTACTTC. The encoded protein is CASNLDRSKNIQYF.

The V and J genes are TRBV6-4 and TRBJ2-1, with TRBD1 identical over 9 bases. This CDR3 has 16 residues. V lost 2 bases and J lost 5; bases outside the gene matches: 7. The germline CDR1 and CDR2 sequences are MRHNA and SNTAGT. For the CDR3, the DNA is TGTGCCAGCAGTGACGCTCCGGGACAGGGCAACAATGAGCAGTTCTTC. It specifies CASSDAPGQGNNEQFF.

V usage is TRBV28 and J usage is TRBJ1-2, with 7 bases aligning to TRBD1. Germline V gene lookup returns CDR1 MDHEN and CDR2 SYDVKM. With V trimmed by 6 bases and J by 4 bases, 8 bases remained unmatched. There are 14 residues in the CDR3. The CDR3 DNA is TGTGCCAGCAGATCCGGACAGGTGAGCTATGGCTACACCTTC. It codes for CASRSGQVSYGYTF.

This clone has more than one count but fewer than ten. The rearrangement joins TRBV7-2 to TRBJ2-7; 9 bases match TRBD1. With V trimmed by 2 bases and J by 1 base, 3 bases remained unmatched. In germline, CDR1 is SGHTA, CDR2 FQGNSA. CDR3 length equals 15 residues. The CDR3, as DNA: TGTGCCAGCAGCTTATTGGGACAGGGATCCTACGAGCAGTACTTC. Translated, it gives CASSLLGQGSYEQYF.

Only one count was recorded for this clone. The chain employs TRBV6-1 and TRBJ2-5; 11 bases fit TRBD2. The CDR3 is 13 amino acids. V lost 10 bases to trimming and J lost 5 bases; unmatched junction nucleotides: 6. CDR1 MNHNS and CDR2 SASEGT come from the germline V gene. As DNA, the CDR3 is TGTGCCACTAGCGGGGGGCTCGGCGAGACCCAGTACTTC. Its protein product is CATSGGLGETQYF.

The V call is TRBV9, the J call TRBJ2-1; 10 bases align to TRBD2. The CDR3 has 17 residues. CDR1 is SGDLS and CDR2 is YYNGEE in the germline V gene. V lost 0 bases and J lost 7; bases outside the gene matches: 10. CDR3 sequence reads: CASSVVGLAGGFNEQFF. The CDR3 DNA reads TGTGCCAGCAGCGTAGTTGGTTTAGCGGGGGGCTTTAATGAGCAGTTCTTC.

The rearrangement joins TRBV12-5 to TRBJ2-2; D is perhaps TRBD1 (5 bases). CDR1 LGHNT and CDR2 FRNRAP come from the germline V gene. The CDR3 runs 16 residues. Trimming cost V 0 bases and J 7 bases, with 15 bases left between them. CDR3 nucleotide sequence: TGTGCTAGTGGTTTGGTACTTCGGCAGGGTATCGGGGAGCTGTTTTTT. Its translation: CASGLVLRQGIGELFF.

The chain carries TRBV5-1 and TRBJ1-2; 9 nucleotides line up with TRBD1. This CDR3 has 15 residues. CDR1 and CDR2 (germline): SGHRS, YFSETQ. V lost 4 bases to trimming and J lost 5 bases; unmatched junction nucleotides: 9. The CDR3 here is CASSPGDREIYGYTF. In DNA form, the CDR3 reads TGCGCCAGCAGCCCGGGGGACAGGGAGATATATGGCTACACCTTC.

The rearrangement uses TRBV15 and TRBJ1-5, with 8 nucleotides matching TRBD1. Germline V lookup: CDR1 LNHNV, CDR2 YYDKDF (reference sequence). This CDR3 has 17 residues. The junction had 11 bases not matched to a gene; V was cut back by 5 bases and J by 2 bases. The CDR3 bases are TGTGCCACCAGCGGGCAATGGACAGGGACGGGCAATCAGCCCCAGCATTTT. Amino acid sequence: CATSGQWTGTGNQPQHF.

V gene TRBV28 combines with J gene TRBJ1-2; D gene ambiguous. Germline lookup yields CDR1 MDHEN and CDR2 SYDVKM. The V and J ends lost 6 bases and 4 bases respectively, with 9 bases between them. The CDR3 sequence is 12 residues long. The CDR3 DNA reads TGTGCCAGCAGCTCCTCGAGCTATGGCTACACCTTC. It specifies CASSSSSYGYTF.

The chain recombines TRBV4-2 with TRBJ1-1; the match to TRBD1 covers 7 bases. The V gene end was trimmed by 4 bases and the J gene end by 4 bases; junction bases not matched to a gene: 9. The CDR3 has 15 residues. The germline V gene encodes CDR1 LGHNA and CDR2 YNFKEQ. CDR3 coding DNA: TGTGCCAGCAGCCGGACAGGACGGGCGAGCACTGAAGCTTTCTTT. This gives the protein CASSRTGRASTEAFF.